The 17 T cell receptor beta chains listed next were all sequenced from one sample in a study of cytomegalovirus exposure and HLA in healthy donors. The PCR employed 60 Vbeta primers together with 13 Jbeta primers. The data were produced by immunoSEQ multiplex PCR, yet TCRdb's version contains in-frame clones alone and is incomplete. The table lists around 190,000 clones, 65% to 80% of them singletons, with under 0.9% in the top ten. The sequenced sample consisted of PBMCs. The receptors shown here come from a woman in her 40s in good health and CMV-seronegative.

DNA of the CDR3: TGTGCCAGCAGCTTAGAGGCTAGCGGGAGTGCAGATACGCAGTATTTT. It is translated as CASSLEASGSADTQYF. The chain recombines TRBV11-3 with TRBJ2-3; TRBD2 aligns across 10 bases. The CDR3 contains 16 residues. V lost 0 bases and J lost 4; bases outside the gene matches: 4. Germline assignment: CDR1 SGHNT and CDR2 YENEEA. The complete variable domain, with remaining parts taken from reference TRBV11-3 and TRBJ2-3, reads EAGVVQSPRYKIIEKKQPVAFWCNPISGHNTLYWYLQNLGQGPELLIRYENEEAVDDSQLPKDRFSAERLKGVDSTLKIQPAELGDSAVYLCASSLEASGSADTQYFGPGTRLTVL.

The chain uses TRBV27 and TRBJ2-7, with 7 bases fitting TRBD1. Trimming at V came to 6 bases and at J to 0 bases, leaving 8 bases not matched to a gene. The germline V gene has CDR1 MNHEY and CDR2 SMNVEV (reference sequence). The length of the CDR3 is 15 residues. CDR3 nucleotides: TGTGCCAGCAGAAACAGGGGTCTGAGCTCCTACGAGCAGTACTTC. Protein sequence: CASRNRGLSSYEQYF.

In its sample, this clone was seen once. V and J are TRBV15 and TRBJ2-5; 8 bases map to TRBD2. V shed 2 bases, J shed 5 bases, and the junction held 10 bases outside the gene matches. This CDR3 has 16 amino acids. From germline, CDR1 is LNHNV and CDR2 YYDKDF (reference sequence). CDR3 in DNA: TGTGCCACCAGCAGACCCCCGGGCCGGGGGGGCGAGACCCAGTACTTC. This gives the protein CATSRPPGRGGETQYF.

This clone was recorded once. The chain combines TRBV6-5 with TRBJ1-2; D remains ambiguous. The length of the CDR3 is 14 residues. Germline V gene sequence: CDR1 MNHEY, CDR2 SVGAGI. The germline V and J ends were trimmed by 2 bases and 4 bases, with 11 bases remaining between them. Here the CDR3 DNA reads TGTGCCAGCAGTTACAGGCGCTACAGCTATGGCTACACCTTC. Its protein is CASSYRRYSYGYTF.

This clone was recorded once. The CDR3 here is CASSLVGLGTGFTGELFF. For the CDR3, the DNA is TGTGCCAGCAGCTTAGTAGGACTAGGAACTGGATTCACCGGGGAGCTGTTTTTT. V usage is TRBV11-3 and J usage is TRBJ2-2; 7 bases map to TRBD2. The V gene's germline CDR1 is SGHNT and CDR2 YENEEA. Unmatched junction bases numbered 12, after V lost 1 base and J lost 4 bases. There are 18 residues in the CDR3.

V gene TRBV6-1 combines with J gene TRBJ1-2, with D perhaps TRBD1 (6 bases). This CDR3 comprises 13 residues. Germline V CDR1 and CDR2: MNHNS, SASEGT. V lost 7 bases, J lost 2 bases, and 11 bases lay in between. The CDR3 loop reads CASKIGQNYGYTF. As DNA, the CDR3 is TGTGCCAGCAAGATCGGACAGAACTATGGCTACACCTTC.

This clone was seen a single time. The gene calls are TRBV7-2 and TRBJ2-1; 9 nucleotides line up with TRBD2. Germline lookup yields CDR1 SGHTA and CDR2 FQGNSA. The CDR3 extends over 16 amino acids. Losses at the gene ends were 0 bases for V and 9 bases for J; bases not matched to a gene: 9. The CDR3 DNA reads TGTGCCAGCAGCTTAGCCCTTGCGGGAGGGCGCGGTGAGCAGTTCTTC. Amino acid sequence: CASSLALAGGRGEQFF.

The V gene is TRBV6-1, the J gene TRBJ2-7; 9 bases are shared with TRBD1. CDR1 and CDR2 from the germline V gene are MNHNS and SASEGT. The CDR3 totals 14 residues. V shed 4 bases, J shed 7 bases, and the junction held 8 bases outside the gene matches. The DNA for the CDR3 is TGTGCCAGCAGTGCGGTACAGGGGGCGGGAGAGCAGTACTTC. This translates into CASSAVQGAGEQYF.

The chain is built from TRBV5-4 and TRBJ2-1; D is perhaps TRBD1 (5 bases). Germline V gives CDR1 SGHNT, CDR2 YYREEE (reference sequence). Trimming removed 0 bases at V and 4 bases at J, with 11 bases between. CDR3 size: 15 residues. This CDR3 is CASSLGQRKYNEQFF. The CDR3 nucleotides are TGTGCCAGCAGCTTGGGACAGCGCAAGTACAATGAGCAGTTCTTC.

The gene calls are TRBV7-2 and TRBJ2-7, with D possibly TRBD1 on 5 matching bases. The CDR3 sequence is 13 residues long. Germline lookup yields CDR1 SGHTA and CDR2 FQGNSA. V was trimmed by 1 base and J by 2 bases, leaving 6 bases between them. The CDR3 region is CASSLGGPYEQYF. CDR3 nucleotides: TGTGCCAGCAGCTTAGGGGGCCCCTACGAGCAGTACTTC.

The chain employs TRBV11-2 and TRBJ2-1; tentative D call: TRBD1 (6 bases). V lost 5 bases and J lost 3, with 11 bases in between. Per the germline V gene, CDR1 is SGHAT and CDR2 is FQNNGV. There are 14 residues in the CDR3. In DNA, the CDR3 is TGTGCCAGCAGCCACTTGACAGGCTACAATGAGCAGTTCTTC. Translating it yields CASSHLTGYNEQFF.

A few counts support this clone. The V and J genes are TRBV6-1 and TRBJ2-1; TRBD2 matches 12 bases. The CDR3 is made up of 15 amino acids. The V and J ends lost 5 bases and 5 bases, in that order; junction bases with no gene match: 4. The germline V gene encodes CDR1 MNHNS and CDR2 SASEGT. Written as DNA, the CDR3 is TGTGCCAGCAGTATGACTAGCGGGAGTCACAATGAGCAGTTCTTC. Amino acid sequence: CASSMTSGSHNEQFF.

V is TRBV6-5 and J is TRBJ2-3; TRBD1 might be the D (5 bases). CDR1 and CDR2 from the germline V gene are MNHEY and SVGAGI. The CDR3 consists of 14 residues. Trimming stripped 8 bases from V and 0 bases from J, with 12 bases between. CDR3: CASRATASTDTQYF. The DNA for the CDR3 is TGTGCCAGCCGGGCGACAGCCAGCACAGATACGCAGTATTTT.

The CDR3 DNA is TGCGCCAGCAAGGTACAGGACGTCGCTGAAGCTTTCTTT. Its protein is CASKVQDVAEAFF. The rearrangement links TRBV5-1 to TRBJ1-1, with D possibly TRBD1 on 5 matching bases. V was clipped by 6 bases and J by 6 bases, with 15 bases between them. This CDR3 region has 13 residues. Germline CDR1 and CDR2: SGHRS and YFSETQ.

This clone was detected only a few times. The rearrangement links TRBV5-6 to TRBJ1-5; 9 nucleotides align to TRBD1. Germline values: CDR1 SGHDT, CDR2 YYEEEE. The CDR3 is made up of 14 amino acids. Germline trimming cut 4 bases from V and 7 bases from J; bases unmatched to any gene: 6. CDR3 amino acids: CASSPSGQGQPQHF. The CDR3 region has the DNA TGTGCCAGCAGCCCCTCGGGACAGGGACAGCCCCAGCATTTT.

The chain employs TRBV7-9 and TRBJ2-3, with 12 bases identical to TRBD2. V lost 6 bases and J lost 0; bases outside the gene matches: 4. Looked up from germline, CDR1 is SEHNR and CDR2 is FQNEAQ (reference sequence). The CDR3 sequence is 16 residues long. CDR3 coding DNA: TGTGCCAGCAGTACTAGCGGGGGGCCAAGCACAGATACGCAGTATTTT. Translated, it gives CASSTSGGPSTDTQYF.

Here the CDR3 reads CASSPTPGGTSIGELFF. CDR3 DNA: TGTGCCAGCAGCCCGACCCCTGGCGGGACCTCAATCGGGGAGCTGTTTTTT. The chain uses TRBV7-3 and TRBJ2-2, with a possible D match to TRBD2 (6 bases). V was pared by 5 bases and J by 7 bases, with 23 bases between. Germline lookup yields CDR1 SGHTA and CDR2 FQGTGA. The CDR3 contains 17 residues.